The source of this TCR beta chain is a study of blood T cell repertoires in COVID-19. At the level of the study: Donors in the United States, Italy and Spain gave samples during acute or convalescent COVID-19.

Trimming removed 4 bases from V and 0 bases from J, with 10 bases in between. CDR3 length: 15 amino acids. The germline CDR1 and CDR2 sequences are SNHLY and FYNNEI. In the original analysis: Amplification of reference gene primers was used by the study to estimate nucleated cell counts. Assay: immunoSEQ multiplex PCR; the TCRdb copy retains only in-frame clones and omits some. V and J calls and clone size are given by that table; D and trimming were obtained from the DNA. The sample carries 200,000 to 250,000 clones, roughly four fifths recorded once. The chain combines TRBV2 with TRBJ1-3, with D uncertain. The clonotype comes from a woman aged 60 to 75 who had recovered from COVID-19. The sequencing sample was made of PBMCs or T cells enriched from blood (not recorded which). This CDR3 is CASSVGGFSGNTIYF. The CDR3 bases are TGTGCCAGCAGTGTAGGCGGATTCTCTGGAAACACCATATATTTT.